The 29 T cell receptor beta chains in this list originate from one sample, sequenced in a study of blood T cell repertoires in COVID-19. Here immunoSEQ multiplex PCR was the method, and the copy in TCRdb shows in-frame clones only, minus some. The table includes over 150,000 clones, 85% detected once. The sequenced sample was PBMCs or T cells enriched from blood (not recorded which). Source of these receptors: a man in his forties who had recovered from COVID-19.

The chain joins TRBV7-2 to TRBJ2-7; 8 bases are a match to TRBD2. Germline-derived CDR1 and CDR2 are SGHTA and FQGNSA. The CDR3 is 16 amino acids. The V and J ends lost 3 bases and 6 bases, in that order; junction bases with no gene match: 13. Here the CDR3 reads CASSFIRYGTSGEQYF. DNA for the CDR3: TGTGCCAGCAGCTTTATACGCTACGGGACTAGTGGCGAGCAGTACTTC.

This clone was detected only once. The chain carries TRBV5-1 and TRBJ1-4; TRBD1 matches at 10 bases. The germline gives CDR1 SGHRS, CDR2 YFSETQ. The CDR3 length is 15 residues. V trimming: 1 base; J trimming: 8 bases; junction bases outside the gene matches: 5. CDR3 protein: CASSLLGTGVEKLFF. The CDR3 nucleotides are TGCGCCAGCAGCTTGTTAGGGACAGGGGTAGAAAAACTGTTTTTT.

The rearrangement uses TRBV3-1 (or the pseudogene TRBV3-2) and TRBJ1-1, with a possible D match to TRBD1 (6 bases). The CDR3 has 14 amino acids. V lost 2 bases, J lost 1 base, and 8 bases lay in between. CDR1 is LGHDT, CDR2 YNNKEL, per germline (reference sequence). The CDR3 spells CASSQLQGNTEAFF. The CDR3 coding sequence is TGTGCCAGCAGCCAATTACAGGGGAACACTGAAGCTTTCTTT.

The rearrangement joins TRBV30 to TRBJ2-7, with D perhaps TRBD2 (6 bases). Trimming removed 8 bases from V and 3 bases from J, with 14 bases in between. The CDR3 totals 12 residues. Germline assignment: CDR1 GTSNPN and CDR2 SVGIG (reference sequence). As DNA, the CDR3 is TGTGCCCTTGGGGGGATTCTCTACGAGCAGTACTTC. Its translation is CALGGILYEQYF. Full variable domain (remainder filled in from reference TRBV30 and TRBJ2-7): SQTIHQWPATLVQPVGSPLSLECTVEGTSNPNLYWYRQAAGRGLQLLFYSVGIGQISSEVPQNLSASRPQDRQFILSSKKLLLSDSGFYLCALGGILYEQYFGPGTRLTVT.

The V and J genes are TRBV28 and TRBJ1-2, with D perhaps TRBD1 (5 bases). The germline V and J ends were trimmed by 5 bases and 0 bases, with 16 bases remaining between them. The CDR3 spans 16 residues. Germline CDR1 and CDR2: MDHEN and SYDVKM. For the CDR3, the DNA is TGTGCCAGCAGTCCGGTTGGGGCGCACACTAACTATGGCTACACCTTC. It codes for CASSPVGAHTNYGYTF.

This clone was seen only a few times. This sequence joins TRBV28 and TRBJ1-1; 10 bases fit TRBD1. The CDR3 sequence is 15 residues long. CDR1 and CDR2 from the germline V gene are MDHEN and SYDVKM. V lost 3 bases, J lost 11 bases, and 12 bases stayed unmatched. The CDR3 sequence: CASSLALGQGGFAFF. CDR3 DNA: TGTGCCAGCAGTTTGGCGTTAGGACAGGGGGGATTTGCTTTCTTT.

V is TRBV18 and J is TRBJ2-5; D is undetermined. CDR3 length: 15 residues. The V end lost 1 base, the J end lost 2 bases, and 11 bases lay between the germline ends. Germline loops: CDR1 KGHSH, CDR2 LQKENI. CDR3 in DNA: TGTGCCAGCTCACCACAGGTACTACCGCAAGAGACCCAGTACTTC. Protein: CASSPQVLPQETQYF.

The rearrangement links TRBV11-2 to TRBJ2-7; the D gene is possibly TRBD1 (5 bases). Trimming removed 1 base from V and 2 bases from J, with 12 bases in between. The CDR3 runs to 15 residues. The germline gives CDR1 SGHAT, CDR2 FQNNGV. CDR3 region: CASSLGQQGTYEQYF. CDR3 sequence (DNA): TGTGCCAGCAGCTTAGGACAGCAAGGGACCTACGAGCAGTACTTC.

This clone was recorded once. In DNA, the CDR3 is TGCGCCAGCAGCGGCAGGGGGCACGTCGCAGATACGCAGTATTTT. The encoded protein is CASSGRGHVADTQYF. V usage is TRBV5-1 and J usage is TRBJ2-3; TRBD1 aligns across 8 bases. Trimming at V came to 4 bases and at J to 4 bases, leaving 8 bases not matched to a gene. There are 15 residues in the CDR3. Germline CDR1 reads SGHRS; CDR2 reads YFSETQ.

The chain uses TRBV24-1 and TRBJ2-5; tentatively, D is TRBD2 (5 bases). Germline V CDR1 and CDR2: KGHDR, SFDVKD. Trimming pared 4 bases from V and 2 bases from J, leaving 16 bases between. The CDR3 spans 16 residues. CDR3 protein: CATSESGNYLQETQYF. DNA for the CDR3: TGTGCCACCAGTGAATCCGGGAATTACCTACAAGAGACCCAGTACTTC.

The V and J genes are TRBV20-1 and TRBJ1-1, with a tentative D call TRBD1 (5 bases). With 7 bases removed from V and 3 bases from J, the gap between germline ends came to 9 bases. Germline V gene sequence: CDR1 DFQATT, CDR2 SNEGSKA (reference sequence). This CDR3 spans 11 amino acids. CDR3 nucleotides: TGCAGTGTGCAAGGGGACACTGAAGCTTTCTTT. Residues: CSVQGDTEAFF.

The rearrangement uses TRBV11-2 and TRBJ2-2; 9 nucleotides align to TRBD1. Germline trimming cut 4 bases from V and 4 bases from J; bases unmatched to any gene: 4. The germline gives CDR1 SGHAT, CDR2 FQNNGV. The CDR3 sequence is 15 residues long. Here the CDR3 DNA reads TGTGCCAGCAGCTCCCTGACAGGGGGCACCGGGGAGCTGTTTTTT. Protein sequence: CASSSLTGGTGELFF.

The V call is TRBV10-1, the J call TRBJ2-5, with 8 nucleotides matching TRBD1. The V segment lost 6 bases and the J segment 5 bases; nucleotides outside the gene matches: 11. The CDR3 runs 15 residues. Germline assignment: CDR1 WNHNN and CDR2 SYGVQD (reference sequence). The CDR3 nucleotides read TGCGCCAGCAGCCCGGGCAGGGGGCTATTGGAGACCCAGTACTTC. Translated: CASSPGRGLLETQYF.

The chain is built from TRBV27 and TRBJ1-1; TRBD1 matches 10 bases. This CDR3 is built from 15 residues. Looked up from germline, CDR1 is MNHEY and CDR2 is SMNVEV (reference sequence). Germline trimming cut 6 bases from V and 5 bases from J; bases unmatched to any gene: 9. The CDR3 protein is CASRKQDRGGTEAFF. In nucleotides, the CDR3 is TGTGCCAGCAGAAAACAGGACAGGGGGGGAACTGAAGCTTTCTTT.

The V gene is TRBV10-3, the J gene TRBJ2-7; 8 bases are shared with TRBD2. Germline V gene data show CDR1 as ENHRY and CDR2 as SYGVKD. Germline trimming cut 1 base from V and 0 bases from J; bases unmatched to any gene: 8. The CDR3 contains 17 residues. The CDR3 reads CAISEWSSGFSSYEQYF. Here the CDR3 DNA reads TGTGCCATCAGTGAGTGGTCTAGCGGGTTCAGCTCCTACGAGCAGTACTTC.

This clone came up a few times. The chain has TRBV2 and TRBJ1-2; D possibly corresponds to TRBD1 (5 bases). The V gene's germline CDR1 is SNHLY and CDR2 FYNNEI. V was clipped by 6 bases and J by 6 bases, with 26 bases between them. The CDR3 loop spans 17 amino acids. In DNA, the CDR3 is TGTGCCAGCAGGGGGAGGGGCCCCTTGACCCTCGCCGATGGCTACACCTTC. Its translation is CASRGRGPLTLADGYTF.

The chain uses TRBV5-1 and TRBJ2-1; 9 nucleotides agree with TRBD1. This CDR3 spans 15 amino acids. Losses at the gene ends were 3 bases for V and 9 bases for J; bases not matched to a gene: 10. Germline assignment: CDR1 SGHRS and CDR2 YFSETQ. Here the CDR3 reads CASSSGTGRSAEQFF. The DNA of the CDR3 is TGCGCCAGCAGCTCAGGGACAGGGAGGTCCGCTGAGCAGTTCTTC.

The chain couples TRBV7-8 to TRBJ2-3; 8 nucleotides match TRBD1. Per the germline V gene, CDR1 is SGHVS and CDR2 is FQNEAQ. CDR3 length equals 18 residues. Trimming took 5 bases from V and 1 from J; bases not matched to a gene: 14. The DNA of the CDR3 is TGTGCCAGCAGCCCCCGGACAGGGTTAGGTTCGGGCACAGATACGCAGTATTTT. Amino acids: CASSPRTGLGSGTDTQYF.

J is TRBJ2-1 and V is TRBV6-5; possibly TRBD1 for D (6 bases). The germline gives CDR1 MNHEY, CDR2 SVGAGI. Trimming pared 5 bases from V and 2 bases from J, leaving 7 bases between. The CDR3 totals 13 residues. The CDR3 sequence is CASSRTAYNEQFF. The CDR3 DNA follows: TGTGCCAGCAGTCGGACAGCCTACAATGAGCAGTTCTTC.

The rearrangement uses TRBV5-1 and TRBJ1-1, with a possible D match to TRBD1 (5 bases). V gave up 3 bases and J gave up 5 bases, with 20 bases separating them. CDR1 is SGHRS, CDR2 YFSETQ, per germline. This CDR3 has 16 amino acids. In DNA form, the CDR3 reads TGCGCCAGCAGCTCGGGCGGGGTAGGGGTTGGGACTGAAGCTTTCTTT. The encoded protein is CASSSGGVGVGTEAFF. Filled out from reference TRBV5-1 and TRBJ1-1, the complete variable domain reads KAGVTQTPRYLIKTRGQQVTLSCSPISGHRSVSWYQQTPGQGLQFLFEYFSETQRNKGNFPGRFSGRQFSNSRSEMNVSTLELGDSALYLCASSSGGVGVGTEAFFGQGTRLTVV.

This sequence joins TRBV28 and TRBJ2-3; weak D call: TRBD1 (5 bases). The V end was cut by 5 bases, the J end by 1 base, with 7 bases between. The CDR3 has 13 amino acids. Germline V CDR1 and CDR2: MDHEN, SYDVKM. The CDR3, as DNA: TGTGCCAGCAGTCAGGGCCGCACAGATACGCAGTATTTT. This sequence encodes CASSQGRTDTQYF.

The chain links TRBV5-5 to TRBJ1-1; D is uncertain. This CDR3 has 14 amino acids. V lost 4 bases, J lost 5 bases, and 15 bases lay in between. Germline CDR1 SGHKS, CDR2 YYEKEE (reference sequence). The chain's CDR3 is CASSQTPGRTEAFF. CDR3 in DNA: TGTGCCAGCAGCCAGACTCCGGGGAGGACTGAAGCTTTCTTT.

The V call is TRBV6-5, the J call TRBJ2-3; the D gene is possibly TRBD2 (5 bases). The CDR3 covers 14 residues. Trimming pared 2 bases from V and 1 base from J, leaving 7 bases between. The germline gives CDR1 MNHEY, CDR2 SVGAGI. Written as DNA, the CDR3 is TGTGCCAGCAGTTACGACGGGGGCACAGATACGCAGTATTTT. This sequence encodes CASSYDGGTDTQYF.

In this sample, this clone turned up a few times. The J gene is TRBJ1-2, the V gene TRBV6-5, with unresolved D. CDR1 and CDR2 (germline): MNHEY, SVGAGI. Trimming took 10 bases from V and 4 from J, leaving 13 bases between them. The CDR3 runs to 12 residues. The DNA for the CDR3 is TGTGCCACCTCCTTGGGGAGCTATGGCTACACCTTC. The encoded protein is CATSLGSYGYTF.

Written as DNA, the CDR3 is TGTGCCAGCAGCCAGGGGGGTAGCGAGCAGTACTTC. This gives the protein CASSQGGSEQYF. The gene calls are TRBV3-1 (or the pseudogene TRBV3-2) and TRBJ2-7, with D possibly being TRBD2 (6 bases). From germline, CDR1 is LGHDT and CDR2 YNNKEL (reference sequence). This CDR3 region has 12 residues. The ends were cut back, 3 bases at V and 6 bases at J, with 9 bases in the middle.

V and J are TRBV9 and TRBJ1-2; D unclear. Germline CDR1 SGDLS, CDR2 YYNGEE. The V gene lost 1 base and the J gene lost 5 bases, with 15 bases spanning the gap. This CDR3 has 15 residues. The CDR3 here is CASSVWAEDPYGYTF. As DNA, the CDR3 is TGTGCCAGCAGCGTATGGGCAGAAGACCCTTATGGCTACACCTTC.

In its sample, this clone was seen a few times. The chain is built from TRBV5-8 and TRBJ2-1, with TRBD2 as a possible D gene (6 bases). V was clipped by 0 bases and J by 2 bases, with 15 bases between them. CDR3 size: 17 residues. CDR1 is SGHTS and CDR2 is YDEGEE in the germline V gene. The CDR3 is CASSLDLGGGPYNEQFF. Written as DNA, the CDR3 is TGTGCCAGCAGCTTGGATCTCGGGGGAGGACCCTACAATGAGCAGTTCTTC.

The chain combines TRBV30 with TRBJ1-1; a weak D match, TRBD1 (5 bases). CDR1 is GTSNPN, CDR2 SVGIG, per germline (reference sequence). The CDR3 runs 14 residues. V was shortened by 3 bases and J by 5 bases, with 16 bases between the two germline ends. CDR3 residues: CAWRWRGAETEAFF. The CDR3 nucleotides are TGTGCCTGGAGATGGAGGGGCGCAGAGACTGAAGCTTTCTTT.

V is TRBV7-9 and J is TRBJ1-4; D not certain. Trimming removed 3 bases at V and 5 bases at J, with 10 bases between. This CDR3 is 14 amino acids long. CDR1 is SEHNR and CDR2 is FQNEAQ in the germline V gene (reference sequence). CDR3 in DNA: TGTGCCAGCAGCTTCGACAAGTCGAATGAAAAACTGTTTTTT. Amino acids: CASSFDKSNEKLFF.